These T cell receptor beta chains were read from a single sample in a study of T-cell reconstitution after alpha-beta-depleted transplantation in children. From the PCR reads, TCRdb called clonotypes with MiXCR, one entry per CDR3 protein. The sample has over 100,000 distinct CDR3 sequences; roughly 6% are singletons. Material: PBMCs, mostly from graft donor cells, obtained 60 days after TCRalphabeta/CD19-depleted stem cell transplant. Receptors were obtained from a female patient aged 2-15 years who had a stem cell transplant for Fanconi anemia, so the T cells may come from the graft donor. Each CDR3 is given with its conserved first and last residue. Fields, in order: clone size, J gene, D gene, V gene, CDR3 DNA, CDR3 protein. A D gene is named only where the DNA matches it firmly. Clone size appears in some rows only: once, few, many, or a class for an expanded clone.

few TRBJ2-1 TRBD2 TRBV5-1 TGCGCCAGCAGCTCCCGGGAGGGGTCCTACAATGAGCAGTTCTTC CASSSREGSYNEQFF
few TRBJ2-7 TRBD1 TRBV7-9 TGTGCCAGCAGCTCGAGACAGGGGAGCTACGAGCAGTACTTC CASSSRQGSYEQYF
many TRBJ2-1 . TRBV20-1 TGCAGTGCTAGGCTCGGCGGATACAATGAGCAGTTCTTC CSARLGGYNEQFF
many TRBJ2-3 . TRBV24-1 TGTGCCACCAGTGATGGGACATTTCCCACAGATACGCAGTATTTT CATSDGTFPTDTQYF
many TRBJ2-1 TRBD2 TRBV7-2 TGTGCCAGCAGCTTATATTGGAGCGGGGGGCCCAATGAGCAGTTCTTC CASSLYWSGGPNEQFF
. TRBJ2-7 . TRBV21-1 TGTGCCAGCAGCATTCCGGGACAGGGGGCTTACGAGCAGTACTTC CASSIPGQGAYEQYF
. TRBJ2-3 TRBD2 TRBV6-1 TGTGCCAGCAGTGATTCCTTAAGCGGGGCCGATACGCAGTATTTT CASSDSLSGADTQYF
few TRBJ2-2 . TRBV10-3 TGTGCCATCAGTGAGCGGGGGGCCGCTAACACCGGGGAGCTGTTTTTT CAISERGAANTGELFF
many TRBJ1-1 TRBD1 TRBV10-3 TGTGCCATCAGCGACAGGGGAACTGAAGCTTTCTTT CAISDRGTEAFF
many TRBJ2-7 . TRBV6-5 TGTGCCGTTCCAGGCGGCCCCTACGAGCAGTACTTC CAVPGGPYEQYF
many TRBJ2-2 . TRBV25-1 TGTGCCAGCAGTGAAACAGGTGGAGTGGCCGGGGAGCTGTTTTTT CASSETGGVAGELFF
. TRBJ2-6 . TRBV7-9 TGTGCCAGCAGCCGGTTCTCTGGGGCCAACGTCCTGACTTTC CASSRFSGANVLTF
few TRBJ2-5 TRBD2 TRBV5-1 TGCGCCAGCAGCTTGGGCGCTAGCGGGGGGGCCGAAGAGACCCAGTACTTC CASSLGASGGAEETQYF
few TRBJ1-2 . TRBV28 TGTGCCAGCACTGGCACTGGCGGGGGGTATAACTATGGCTACACCTTC CASTGTGGGYNYGYTF
. TRBJ1-2 TRBD1 TRBV7-9 TGTGCCAGCAGCCCGGACAGGGCCTATGGCTACACCTTC CASSPDRAYGYTF
many TRBJ2-1 . TRBV20-1 TGCAGTGCTAGAGATCAAGATGCTGAGCAGTTCTTC CSARDQDAEQFF
many TRBJ2-2 TRBD1 TRBV3-1 TGTGCCAGCAGCCCGAACAGGGGGCTAGGAACCGGGGAGCTGTTTTTT CASSPNRGLGTGELFF
. TRBJ2-5 TRBD2 TRBV2 TGTGCCAGCAGTGCGGGGAGGGCTTTCGGGGAGACCCAGTACTTC CASSAGRAFGETQYF
many TRBJ2-1 . TRBV6-5 TGTGCCAGCAGATATACTAGCCTCTACAATGAGCAGTTCTTC CASRYTSLYNEQFF
many TRBJ1-1 TRBD1 TRBV20-1 TGCAGTGCTAGGACAGTACAGGGGATGAACACTGAAGCTTTCTTT CSARTVQGMNTEAFF
few TRBJ2-2 TRBD2 TRBV10-3 TGTGCCATAAGCGGGAGGAACACCGGGGAGCTGTTTTTT CAISGRNTGELFF
many TRBJ2-7 . TRBV5-1 TGCGCCAGCAGCTTGTACGGACTCGAAAACTCCTACGAGCAGTACTTC CASSLYGLENSYEQYF
many TRBJ2-1 TRBD2 TRBV7-3 TGTGCCAGCAGCAAAAGCGGGAGCCACAATGAGCAGTTCTTC CASSKSGSHNEQFF
many TRBJ2-7 . TRBV6-5 TGTGCCAGCAGTTCCTACACGGCTCCGGCGGACGAGCAGTACTTC CASSSYTAPADEQYF
. TRBJ2-7 . TRBV2 TGTGCCAGCAGTGAGACCCCCTACGAGCAGTACTTC CASSETPYEQYF
few TRBJ1-5 . TRBV20-1 TGCAGTGCTGCCCAGTCTTATAGCAATCAGCCCCAGCATTTT CSAAQSYSNQPQHF
. TRBJ2-3 . TRBV29-1 TGCAGCGTTCTCAAGGGGGCAGATACGCAGTATTTT CSVLKGADTQYF
many TRBJ2-3 TRBD2 TRBV3-1 TGTGCCAGCAGCCAAGGAAGGTGGCTAGCGGGGTCGTTCCGCACAGATACGCAGTATTTT CASSQGRWLAGSFRTDTQYF
. TRBJ2-1 . TRBV30 TGTGCCTGGAGTGTTAGCGACGGTGAGCAGTTCTTC CAWSVSDGEQFF
many TRBJ2-2 . TRBV20-1 TGCAGTGCTGGCAGGGGTCCCCCTCACACCGGGGAGCTGTTTTTT CSAGRGPPHTGELFF
few TRBJ2-1 . TRBV6-1 TGTGCCAGCAGTGAGGGTGGTGAGCAGTTCTTC CASSEGGEQFF
many TRBJ2-7 TRBD2 TRBV7-2 TGTGCCAGCAGCTTAGCTTGGACTAGCGGGAGGGGAGGCTACGAGCAGTACTTC CASSLAWTSGRGGYEQYF
many TRBJ2-3 . TRBV6-5 TGTGCCAGCAGCGTAACGGGGACACACATCACAGATACGCAGTATTTT CASSVTGTHITDTQYF
many TRBJ2-1 TRBD2 TRBV12-3/TRBV12-4 TGTGCCAGCACTAAACAACTAGCGGGAGTTCGAAAGGAGCAGTTCTTC CASTKQLAGVRKEQFF
many TRBJ2-7 . TRBV5-1 TGCGCCAGCAGCTCCCTACTAGCCTCCTACGAGCAGTACTTC CASSSLLASYEQYF
few TRBJ1-6 . TRBV18 TGTGCCAGCTCACCAGGAGGGGATTCACCCCTCCACTTT CASSPGGDSPLHF
. TRBJ2-5 . TRBV7-2 TGTGCCAGCAGCGCGGTTGGGGGCGATTACCAAGAGACCCAGTACTTC CASSAVGGDYQETQYF
many TRBJ2-5 . TRBV4-1 TGCGCCAGCAGCCTCTACGGACGGTCAGAGACCCAGTACTTC CASSLYGRSETQYF
many TRBJ2-7 . TRBV6-2/TRBV6-3 TGTGCCAGCAGTTATGCAGCCACCCTTCTATACGAGCAGTACTTC CASSYAATLLYEQYF
few TRBJ2-5 . TRBV12-5 TGTGCTAGTGGTTTGTTAGGGAAAGAGACCCAGTACTTC CASGLLGKETQYF
many TRBJ2-3 . TRBV5-1 TGCGCCAGCAGTCGAGAGGGGGATACGCAGTATTTT CASSREGDTQYF
few TRBJ1-5 . TRBV4-2 TGTGCCAGCAGCCATGACGGGAGTCCGTATCAGCCCCAGCATTTT CASSHDGSPYQPQHF
many TRBJ2-1 TRBD2 TRBV28 TGTGCCAGCAGTCTAACGGAACTAGTAGCGGGAGTTAATGAGCAGTTCTTC CASSLTELVAGVNEQFF
few TRBJ2-7 TRBD2 TRBV6-5 TGTGCCAGCAGTTACGGATCCCCTATTATTAGCGGGGGGGCGGCCGAGCAGTACTTC CASSYGSPIISGGAAEQYF